Shown below are 17 T cell receptor beta chains from a single sample sequenced in a study of chemoradiotherapy in HPV16-positive cancers. Clones were sequenced by immunoSEQ multiplex PCR, and TCRdb holds only the in-frame ones, with some missing. The sample comprises approximately 29,000 clones, approximately 80% of which are singletons, and around 5.1% rests with the top ten. Here the sequenced sample was blood, taken from a patient who underwent chemoradiotherapy. These TCRs come from a human donor with HPV-associated anogenital cancer.

The gene calls are TRBV7-2 and TRBJ1-2; D remains unclear. The V end lost 1 base, the J end lost 8 bases, and 8 bases lay between the germline ends. This CDR3 comprises 12 residues. Germline V gives CDR1 SGHTA, CDR2 FQGNSA. CDR3 region: CASSLDGLGYTF. The DNA for the CDR3 is TGTGCCAGCAGCTTAGATGGGCTCGGCTACACCTTC.

The chain combines TRBV10-1 with TRBJ2-2; 9 bases are a match to TRBD2. The CDR3 extends over 15 amino acids. V shed 0 bases, J shed 6 bases, and the junction held 2 bases outside the gene matches. The germline V gene encodes CDR1 WNHNN and CDR2 SYGVQD (reference sequence). This CDR3 is CASSESRGGAGELFF. CDR3 DNA sequence: TGCGCCAGCAGTGAGTCGCGGGGGGGCGCCGGGGAGCTGTTTTTT.

The chain couples TRBV6-1 to TRBJ2-2; D remains unclear. This CDR3 has 15 amino acids. V was cut by 8 bases and J by 0 bases, with 13 bases left in between. Germline CDR1 and CDR2: MNHNS and SASEGT. The CDR3 bases are TGTGCCAGCTCAGTTGATGCCCCGAACACCGGGGAGCTGTTTTTT. As protein: CASSVDAPNTGELFF.

The chain uses TRBV7-2 and TRBJ2-3; TRBD2 matches at 9 bases. This CDR3 is built from 16 residues. V was clipped by 1 base and J by 4 bases; unmatched bases: 6. Germline CDR1 and CDR2: SGHTA and FQGNSA. CDR3 amino acids: CASSLVVLAGSDTQYF. The CDR3 DNA follows: TGTGCCAGCAGCTTAGTGGTCCTAGCGGGGTCAGATACGCAGTATTTT.

This chain uses TRBV6-5 with TRBJ2-2, with D hard to call. The germline V gene encodes CDR1 MNHEY and CDR2 SVGAGI. The CDR3 is 13 residues long. V gave up 2 bases and J gave up 3 bases, with 4 bases separating them. The CDR3 region is CASSYPYTGELFF. The CDR3 region has the DNA TGTGCCAGCAGTTACCCCTACACCGGGGAGCTGTTTTTT.

The chain links TRBV7-2 to TRBJ2-3; 11 nucleotides line up with TRBD2. CDR1 and CDR2 (germline): SGHTA, FQGNSA. V gave up 2 bases and J gave up 1 base; unmatched junction bases: 2. The CDR3 is made up of 16 amino acids. The CDR3 loop is CASSLLAGGRTDTQYF. CDR3 bases: TGTGCCAGCAGCTTACTAGCGGGGGGACGCACAGATACGCAGTATTTT. Filled out from reference TRBV7-2 and TRBJ2-3, the complete variable domain reads GAGVSQSPSNKVTEKGKDVELRCDPISGHTALYWYRQSLGQGLEFLIYFQGNSAPDKSGLPSDRFSAERTGGSVSTLTIQRTQQEDSAVYLCASSLLAGGRTDTQYFGPGTRLTVL.

The genes are TRBV5-1 and TRBJ2-6; tentatively, D is TRBD1 or TRBD2 (5 bases each). This CDR3 is 17 amino acids long. Germline assignment: CDR1 SGHRS and CDR2 YFSETQ. Trimming stripped 4 bases from V and 0 bases from J, with 14 bases between. The CDR3: CASSLGTLLSGANVLTF. In DNA form, the CDR3 reads TGCGCCAGCAGCCTTGGGACCCTACTCTCTGGGGCCAACGTCCTGACTTTC.

This chain links TRBV7-3 with TRBJ2-5, with D tentatively TRBD2 (6 bases). This CDR3 contains 14 residues. Germline V gives CDR1 SGHTA, CDR2 FQGTGA. With 3 bases removed from V and 3 bases from J, the gap between germline ends came to 11 bases. The DNA for the CDR3 is TGTGCCAGCAGCTTCGCCGGAGGGGAAGAGACCCAGTACTTC. Translation gives CASSFAGGEETQYF.

CDR3 in amino acids: CASSWGVSKNEQFF. The DNA for the CDR3 is TGCGCCAGCAGCTGGGGGGTATCAAAAAATGAGCAGTTCTTC. This chain links TRBV5-1 with TRBJ2-1, with D tentatively TRBD2 (6 bases). V gave up 3 bases and J gave up 7 bases, with 14 bases separating them. Germline CDR1 and CDR2: SGHRS and YFSETQ. The CDR3 loop spans 14 amino acids.

The chain has TRBV5-4 and TRBJ1-1, with TRBD1 identical over 8 bases. The ends lost 3 bases at V and 1 base at J; junction bases unmatched: 17. Germline V gives CDR1 SGHNT, CDR2 YYREEE (reference sequence). CDR3 length: 19 residues. Here the CDR3 reads CASSSGGFGQGGWNTEAFF. The CDR3 region has the DNA TGTGCCAGCAGCTCCGGGGGGTTCGGACAGGGAGGTTGGAACACTGAAGCTTTCTTT.

The chain combines TRBV25-1 with TRBJ1-2; D is perhaps TRBD1 (6 bases). Trimming took 4 bases from V and 2 from J, leaving 14 bases between them. This CDR3 spans 15 amino acids. Germline loops: CDR1 MGHDK, CDR2 SYGVNS. The CDR3 loop is CASSGTVRKNYGYTF. DNA of the CDR3: TGTGCCAGCAGTGGGACAGTGAGAAAGAACTATGGCTACACCTTC.

V gene TRBV5-1 combines with J gene TRBJ2-6, with 9 bases lining up with TRBD2. This CDR3 comprises 17 residues. Germline V lookup: CDR1 SGHRS, CDR2 YFSETQ. V trimming: 0 bases; J trimming: 3 bases; junction bases outside the gene matches: 4. CDR3: CASSLGGGAVGANVLTF. In DNA, the CDR3 is TGCGCCAGCAGCTTGGGCGGGGGGGCTGTTGGGGCCAACGTCCTGACTTTC.

CDR3 region: CASSMVNMNTEAFF. CDR3 in DNA: TGTGCCAGTAGTATGGTGAACATGAACACTGAAGCTTTCTTT. This rearrangement joins TRBV19 to TRBJ1-1; no reliable D call. The germline CDR1 and CDR2 sequences are LNHDA and SQIVND (reference sequence). V lost 3 bases, J lost 0 bases, and 8 bases lay in between. The CDR3 contains 14 residues.

The chain joins TRBV11-2 to TRBJ2-5, with D possibly being TRBD1 or TRBD2 (5 bases each). Germline V gene sequence: CDR1 SGHAT, CDR2 FQNNGV. With 4 bases removed from V and 2 bases from J, the gap between germline ends came to 14 bases. The CDR3 contains 15 residues. The CDR3 nucleotides read TGTGCCAGCAGCTCAGCTACGGGGCAGCAAGAGACCCAGTACTTC. Protein product: CASSSATGQQETQYF.

DNA of the CDR3: TGTGCCAGCAGCCCTAGCGGGGCTGGGGCCAACGTCCTGACTTTC. Amino acid sequence: CASSPSGAGANVLTF. The J gene is TRBJ2-6, the V gene TRBV7-9, with 9 bases lining up with TRBD2. Trimming cost V 5 bases and J 2 bases; bases outside gene matches: 1. CDR3 length equals 15 residues. Per germline, CDR1 SEHNR and CDR2 FQNEAQ (reference sequence).

This clone was picked up one time. CDR3 sequence reads: CASSAVTGGSTEAFF. In nucleotides, the CDR3 is TGTGCCAGCAGTGCGGTGACAGGGGGGTCCACTGAAGCTTTCTTT. This sequence joins TRBV6-1 and TRBJ1-1; 9 bases are shared with TRBD1. The CDR3 totals 15 residues. Per the germline V gene, CDR1 is MNHNS and CDR2 is SASEGT. V dropped 4 bases and J dropped 4; count of bases not matched to a gene: 7.

This sequence joins TRBV5-1 and TRBJ2-1; 7 bases map to TRBD1. The CDR3 totals 16 residues. Losses at the gene ends were 2 bases for V and 1 base for J; bases not matched to a gene: 6. Germline V gene sequence: CDR1 SGHRS, CDR2 YFSETQ. The CDR3 sequence: CASSFADRVSYNEQFF. In DNA form, the CDR3 reads TGCGCCAGCAGCTTTGCAGACAGGGTGTCCTACAATGAGCAGTTCTTC.